Below, 13 T cell receptor beta chains from the same sample are listed, as sequenced in a study of blood T cell repertoires in COVID-19. Method: immunoSEQ multiplex PCR; TCRdb's copy keeps in-frame clones and lacks some. Among more than 120,000 clones listed, over 70% were seen once. Specimen: PBMCs or T cells enriched from blood (not recorded which). These TCRs come from a man over 45 in a cohort exposed to, infected with or recovered from COVID-19 (not recorded which).

The chain joins TRBV20-1 to TRBJ2-3; 10 bases fit TRBD2. This CDR3 spans 19 amino acids. After removal of 3 bases from V and 5 bases from J, the junction contained 20 bases not matched to a gene. Germline V lookup: CDR1 DFQATT, CDR2 SNEGSKA (reference sequence). DNA for the CDR3: TGCAGTGCTAGTCCCCAAACTAGCGGGGCCAGTAGGATGGAAGATACGCAGTATTTT. Protein product: CSASPQTSGASRMEDTQYF.

The chain carries TRBV4-3 and TRBJ1-3, with a weak D call TRBD1 (5 bases). This CDR3 is 16 amino acids long. The germline CDR1 and CDR2 sequences are LGHNA and YSLEER. V was cut by 0 bases and J by 3 bases, with 12 bases left in between. The CDR3: CASSQDSGKIGNTIYF. CDR3 DNA sequence: TGCGCCAGCAGCCAAGACTCAGGGAAGATTGGAAACACCATATATTTT.

V usage is TRBV15 and J usage is TRBJ2-1; TRBD1 aligns across 8 bases. Germline values: CDR1 LNHNV, CDR2 YYDKDF (reference sequence). Unmatched junction bases numbered 11, after V lost 2 bases and J lost 5 bases. This CDR3 contains 17 residues. CDR3 protein: CATSRRRTGKRDNEQFF. The CDR3 nucleotides are TGTGCCACCAGCAGACGTAGGACAGGGAAAAGGGACAATGAGCAGTTCTTC.

V usage is TRBV10-2 and J usage is TRBJ1-1; 7 bases agree with TRBD1. The CDR3 is 15 residues long. Unmatched junction bases numbered 4, after V lost 3 bases and J lost 0 bases. Germline-derived CDR1 and CDR2 are WSHSY and SAAADI. The CDR3 DNA follows: TGCGCCAGCAGTGAACCCAGGGGGTTGAACACTGAAGCTTTCTTT. Residues: CASSEPRGLNTEAFF.

This sequence joins TRBV9 and TRBJ2-5, with 11 bases matching TRBD2. There are 15 residues in the CDR3. Germline CDR1 reads SGDLS; CDR2 reads YYNGEE. V gave up 4 bases and J gave up 1 base; unmatched junction bases: 3. The CDR3 protein is CASSLGLAVQETQYF. The CDR3 region has the DNA TGTGCCAGCAGCCTGGGACTAGCGGTCCAAGAGACCCAGTACTTC.

A single count supports this clone. V usage is TRBV7-2 and J usage is TRBJ1-5; D not resolved. Germline CDR1 is SGHTA and CDR2 is FQGNSA. This CDR3 is 13 amino acids long. The V end lost 3 bases, the J end lost 4 bases, and 7 bases lay between the germline ends. Here the CDR3 DNA reads TGTGCCAGCAGCTTTCGCCGGAATCAGCCCCAGCATTTT. Amino acid sequence: CASSFRRNQPQHF.

The genes are TRBV19 and TRBJ1-2; 8 bases map to TRBD1. The V gene end was trimmed by 7 bases and the J gene end by 8 bases; junction bases not matched to a gene: 12. Germline V gene lookup returns CDR1 LNHDA and CDR2 SQIVND (reference sequence). The CDR3 runs to 14 residues. The CDR3 nucleotides read TGTGCCAGTAATCATTGGCAGGGGGCAAGGGGCTACACCTTC. This codes for CASNHWQGARGYTF.

The rearrangement links TRBV5-5 to TRBJ2-1; 12 bases match TRBD2. The CDR3 extends over 16 amino acids. After removal of 2 bases from V and 2 bases from J, the junction contained 2 bases not matched to a gene. Germline V gene data show CDR1 as SGHKS and CDR2 as YYEKEE (reference sequence). The CDR3 loop reads CASSLRTSGTYNEQFF. The CDR3 nucleotides read TGTGCCAGCAGCTTAAGGACTAGCGGGACCTACAATGAGCAGTTCTTC.

There are a few counts of this clone. J is TRBJ1-4 and V is TRBV7-2, with 8 bases aligning to TRBD1. This CDR3 contains 16 residues. Trimming took 2 bases from V and 5 from J; bases not matched to a gene: 7. Germline V gene sequence: CDR1 SGHTA, CDR2 FQGNSA. This chain's CDR3 is CASSLQGAGRNEKLFF. The DNA of the CDR3 is TGTGCCAGCAGCTTACAGGGGGCGGGAAGAAATGAAAAACTGTTTTTT.

The CDR3 loop is CASSYSRVHEQYF. CDR3 coding DNA: TGTGCCAGCAGTTATAGTCGCGTCCACGAGCAGTACTTC. V usage is TRBV6-2 or TRBV6-3 and J usage is TRBJ2-7; D not resolved. Germline CDR1 is MNHEY and CDR2 is SVGEGT. Trimming stripped 3 bases from V and 5 bases from J, with 11 bases between. The CDR3 length is 13 residues.

The chain is built from TRBV29-1 and TRBJ1-2; D is ambiguous. The CDR3 extends over 13 amino acids. Trimming shortened V by 4 bases and J by 4 bases, and 13 bases separated the two germline ends. The germline CDR1 and CDR2 sequences are SQVTM and ANQGSEA. CDR3 sequence: CSVGQTLGYGYTF. The CDR3 DNA follows: TGCAGCGTTGGGCAGACTTTGGGCTATGGCTACACCTTC.

This chain joins TRBV7-8 and TRBJ2-2; D may be TRBD1 (5 bases). This CDR3 has 15 amino acids. The ends were cut back, 5 bases at V and 4 bases at J, with 14 bases in the middle. Germline CDR1 SGHVS, CDR2 FQNEAQ. The CDR3 region has the DNA TGTGCCAGCAGCCCGTTAGCAGGGTCCACCGGGGAGCTGTTTTTT. Translation: CASSPLAGSTGELFF.

V gene TRBV15 combines with J gene TRBJ2-2; 7 nucleotides agree with TRBD2. Trimming removed 1 base from V and 9 bases from J; junction bases left unmatched: 5. Germline CDR1 is LNHNV and CDR2 is YYDKDF (reference sequence). The CDR3 totals 14 residues. CDR3 in amino acids: CATSRGGGSRELFF. CDR3 coding DNA: TGTGCCACCAGCAGAGGGGGGGGGAGTCGGGAGCTGTTTTTT.